Below are 25 T cell receptor beta chains sequenced from a single sample in a study of T cells in women clearing cervical HPV infection. TCRdb's table, derived via immunoSEQ multiplex PCR, lists solely in-frame clones and lacks some. This sample lists about 26,000 clones; its ten largest clones have 3.7%. The sequencing sample was made of blood buffy coat. The receptor set was obtained from a woman aged 18-70 years with a cervical HPV16 infection that either progressed to CIN3+ or cleared (not recorded which).

As regards this clone: The CDR3 end lies 3 residues beyond the end of the read and is filled in from the germline J gene. The chain couples TRBV20-1 to TRBJ2-7; 7 positions agree with TRBD2. The CDR3 covers 14 residues. Trimming at V came to 5 bases and at J to 4 bases, leaving 11 bases not matched to a gene. The germline V gene encodes CDR1 DFQATT and CDR2 SNEGSKA (reference sequence). The sequenced CDR3 bases are TGCAGTGCTGACCCCGGGACTACCCGATACGAG. It is translated as CSADPGTTRYE. The CDR3 reads in full as CSADPGTTRYEQYF.

Remarks on this clone: The CDR3 end is not reached by the read, which stops 3 residues before it; the germline J gene fills it in. The V and J genes are TRBV29-1 and TRBJ2-3, with D perhaps TRBD2 (7 bases). The CDR3 loop spans 12 amino acids. The germline V gene encodes CDR1 SQVTM and CDR2 ANQGSEA. The CDR3 region is CSVGGDQETQYF. CDR3 DNA, as far as it was read: TGCAGCGTAGGGGGGGACCAAGAGACG.

Worth noting for this clone: The read halts 3 residues ahead of the CDR3 end, with the missing end drawn from the germline J gene. The chain carries TRBV2 and TRBJ2-5; D call uncertain. CDR3 length: 14 amino acids. The ends were cut back, 4 bases at V and 2 bases at J, with 11 bases in the middle. Germline V gives CDR1 SNHLY, CDR2 FYNNEI. The CDR3 bases that were read are TGTGCCAGCAGTGGTTACAGACCGCAAGAGACC. It encodes CASSGYRPQET. The CDR3 reads in full as CASSGYRPQETQYF.

This CDR3 reads CSSRRVLDTEAFF. CDR3 DNA (partial): TGCAGCTCACGTAGGGTGCTCGACACTGAA. This rearrangement joins TRBV29-1 to TRBJ1-1; no clear D. The read comes to an end 3 residues before the CDR3 does, leaving the germline J gene to fill in the end. V lost 8 bases and J lost 3, with 16 bases in between. The germline gives CDR1 SQVTM, CDR2 ANQGSEA. The CDR3 runs 13 residues.

The part of the CDR3 DNA that was read is TGCAGTGCTGGGCCTAGCGGGGGGGCCCCAGATACG. This gives the protein CSAGPSGGAPDT. The whole CDR3 region reads CSAGPSGGAPDTQYF. V usage is TRBV20-1 and J usage is TRBJ2-3; TRBD2 matches at 12 bases. The read ends 3 residues early relative to the CDR3; the germline J gene fills the gap. The germline CDR1 and CDR2 sequences are DFQATT and SNEGSKA (reference sequence). This CDR3 region has 15 residues. J lost 4 bases, V lost 5 bases, and 7 bases had no gene match.

About this clone: The CDR3 end falls 3 residues outside the read, so it is completed with the germline J gene. The chain joins TRBV5-5 to TRBJ2-1; D not resolved. The CDR3 covers 15 residues. Germline V gives CDR1 SGHKS, CDR2 YYEKEE (reference sequence). V shed 2 bases and J shed 0 bases, with 9 bases lying between them. CDR3 DNA (partial): TGTGCCAGCAGCTTAGAACAAAGCTCCTACAATGAG. Translating gives CASSLEQSSYNE. The complete CDR3 protein is CASSLEQSSYNEQFF.

Worth noting for this clone: Sequence at one end of the junction differs from germline and may be a read error. The read gets to within 3 residues of the CDR3 end, and the germline J gene fills in the rest. This specimen includes other DNA sequences encoding the same CDR3. This chain joins TRBV11-2 and TRBJ1-3, with TRBD1 matching over 8 bases. The V gene's germline CDR1 is SGHAT and CDR2 FQNNGV. CDR3 size: 14 residues. CDR3 bases read: TGTGCCAGCAGCAATACAGGGGGTGGAAACACG. It is translated as CASSNTGGGNT. The CDR3 in full is CASSNTGGGNTIYF.

This clone ranks as medium-sized (0.01 to 0.1%) in terms of frequency. The read finishes 3 residues shy of the CDR3 end, and the germline J gene is used to complete it. The V call is TRBV19, the J call TRBJ2-4, with D tentatively TRBD2 (6 bases). Germline assignment: CDR1 LNHDA and CDR2 SQIVND (reference sequence). The CDR3 runs 16 residues. The germline V and J ends were trimmed by 3 bases and 4 bases, with 16 bases remaining between them. CDR3 residues: CASSILGDSLKNIQYF. The covered CDR3 bases are TGTGCCAGTAGTATTTTGGGGGACTCCCTGAAAAACATT.

Comments on this clone: The read ends 3 residues shy of where the CDR3 ends; the end is completed using the germline J gene. Different DNA sequences within this sample yield the same CDR3. The genes are TRBV30 and TRBJ1-3; D is possibly TRBD1 (6 bases). The germline V gene has CDR1 GTSNPN and CDR2 SVGIG (reference sequence). V was clipped by 3 bases and J by 3 bases, with 9 bases between them. The CDR3 is made up of 13 amino acids. The CDR3 sequence is CAWSTGIGNTIYF. The DNA read from the CDR3 is TGTGCCTGGAGCACAGGGATTGGAAACACC.

Note on this clone: The CDR3 goes on 3 residues after the read ends, and that part is filled in from the germline J gene. The rearrangement uses TRBV5-6 and TRBJ2-1; 10 bases are shared with TRBD1. The CDR3 has 14 amino acids. The germline CDR1 and CDR2 sequences are SGHDT and YYEEEE. After removal of 4 bases from V and 6 bases from J, the junction contained 4 bases not matched to a gene. The CDR3: CASSPGQGINEQFF. The DNA read from the CDR3 is TGTGCCAGCAGCCCGGGACAGGGGATCAATGAG.

Comment on this clone: The DNA ends 3 residues before the CDR3 does, and the rest of the CDR3 is filled in from the germline J gene. J is TRBJ2-2 and V is TRBV12-3 or TRBV12-4; D remains unclear. The CDR3 covers 14 residues. Trimming stripped 6 bases from V and 4 bases from J, with 12 bases between. The CDR3 region is CASRMTSTTGELFF. The sequenced part of the CDR3 DNA is TGTGCCAGCAGGATGACAAGCACCACCGGGGAG.

On this clone: The read ends 3 residues early relative to the CDR3; the germline J gene fills the gap. The gene calls are TRBV5-4 and TRBJ1-6; D is unclear. The CDR3 runs to 14 residues. The ends were cut back, 4 bases at V and 10 bases at J, with 15 bases in the middle. The germline V gene encodes CDR1 SGHNT and CDR2 YYREEE (reference sequence). Here the CDR3 reads CASSLDPIGSPLHF. Incomplete CDR3 DNA: TGTGCCAGCAGCCTTGATCCAATCGGGTCACCC. The full variable domain, in which reference TRBV5-4 and TRBJ1-6 provide the parts outside the CDR3, is ETGVTQSPTHLIKTRGQQVTLRCSSQSGHNTVSWYQQALGQGPQFIFQYYREEENGRGNFPPRFSGLQFPNYSSELNVNALELDDSALYLCASSLDPIGSPLHFGNGTRLTVT.

With regard to this clone: The read gets to within 3 residues of the CDR3 end, and the germline J gene fills in the rest. This sequence joins TRBV7-2 and TRBJ1-2; no reliable D call. The CDR3 contains 14 residues. The germline CDR1 and CDR2 sequences are SGHTA and FQGNSA. V shed 5 bases and J shed 4 bases, with 14 bases lying between them. This CDR3 is CASSTALVGYGYTF. The CDR3 bases that were read are TGTGCCAGCAGCACAGCCCTGGTTGGCTATGGC.

About this clone itself: The read terminates 3 residues ahead of where the CDR3 ends, so the germline J gene completes it. This chain joins TRBV5-1 and TRBJ2-3; D might be TRBD1 (6 bases). V gave up 4 bases and J gave up 2 bases, with 17 bases separating them. The CDR3 runs to 16 residues. Per germline, CDR1 SGHRS and CDR2 YFSETQ. The DNA read from the CDR3 is TGCGCCAGCAGCCTAAGGGGACATTTCGTCACAGATACG. It translates to CASSLRGHFVTDT. The whole CDR3 protein is CASSLRGHFVTDTQYF.

About this clone itself: Read coverage stops 3 residues before the CDR3 terminus; the germline J gene supplies the remainder. V and J are TRBV7-9 and TRBJ2-2; 8 nucleotides align to TRBD1. This CDR3 is 14 amino acids long. Looked up from germline, CDR1 is SEHNR and CDR2 is FQNEAQ (reference sequence). Partial CDR3 DNA: TGTGCCAGCAGCCCGACAGGGGTTGATGAAAAG. It is translated as CASSPTGVDEK. The CDR3 in its entirety is CASSPTGVDEKLFF. The whole variable domain, remainder taken from reference TRBV7-9 and TRBJ2-2, is DTGVSQNPRHKITKRGQNVTFRCDPISEHNRLYWYRQTLGQGPEFLTYFQNEAQLEKSRLLSDRFSAERPKGSFSTLEIQRTEQGDSAMYLCASSPTGVDEKLFFGEGSRLTVL.

A note on this clone: The read finishes 3 residues shy of the CDR3 end, and the germline J gene is used to complete it. The genes are TRBV18 and TRBJ1-2; a possible D gene is TRBD1 (6 bases). Germline loops: CDR1 KGHSH, CDR2 LQKENI. This CDR3 contains 15 residues. CDR3 amino acids: CASSPVGSRTDTYTF. The CDR3 DNA, read in part, is TGTGCCAGCTCACCAGTGGGGTCTCGGACAGATACC.

On this clone itself: The read terminates 3 residues ahead of where the CDR3 ends, so the germline J gene completes it. The gene calls are TRBV7-9 and TRBJ1-2; D ambiguous. Per germline, CDR1 SEHNR and CDR2 FQNEAQ (reference sequence). The CDR3 consists of 12 residues. The CDR3 reads CASTLEYYDYTF. Partial CDR3 DNA: TGTGCCAGCACCTTGGAGTACTACGAC.

About this clone itself: The read ends 3 residues shy of where the CDR3 ends; the end is completed using the germline J gene. The J gene is TRBJ1-1, the V gene TRBV11-2; 7 bases align to TRBD1. V gave up 7 bases and J gave up 0 bases; unmatched junction bases: 8. The CDR3 loop spans 15 amino acids. Germline V gives CDR1 SGHAT, CDR2 FQNNGV. The covered CDR3 bases are TGTGCCAGCACAGTGGAGGACAGGATGAACACTGAA. It encodes CASTVEDRMNTE. The full CDR3 reads CASTVEDRMNTEAFF. The whole variable domain, filled in from reference TRBV11-2 and TRBJ1-1, reads EAGVAQSPRYKIIEKRQSVAFWCNPISGHATLYWYQQILGQGPKLLIQFQNNGVVDDSQLPKDRFSAERLKGVDSTLKIQPAKLEDSAVYLCASTVEDRMNTEAFFGQGTRLTVV.

This clone is medium-sized by frequency. The CDR3 is cut off 3 residues early in the read; its end comes from the germline J gene. The J gene is TRBJ2-2, the V gene TRBV12-5, with 8 bases fitting TRBD1. This CDR3 region has 16 residues. Looked up from germline, CDR1 is LGHNT and CDR2 is FRNRAP. V lost 2 bases, J lost 7 bases, and 9 bases stayed unmatched. CDR3 DNA, as far as it was read: TGTGCTAGTGGTTTGAAGCCAGGGGGCTCCCTCGGGGAG. As protein: CASGLKPGGSLGE. The CDR3 reads in full as CASGLKPGGSLGELFF. The entire variable domain, with the rest obtained from reference TRBV12-5 and TRBJ2-2, is as follows: DARVTQTPRHKVTEMGQEVTMRCQPILGHNTVFWYRQTMMQGLELLAYFRNRAPLDDSGMPKDRFSAEMPDATLATLKIQPSEPRDSAVYFCASGLKPGGSLGELFFGEGSRLTVL.

According to its frequency, this clone is medium-sized. CDR3 bases read: TGTGCCAGCAGCTCGGACTACAAAGAGACC. Translated: CASSSDYKET. The whole CDR3 sequence reads CASSSDYKETQYF. This rearrangement joins TRBV7-3 to TRBJ2-5, with a weak D call TRBD2 (6 bases). The CDR3 goes on 3 residues after the read ends, and that part is filled in from the germline J gene. V dropped 4 bases and J dropped 3 bases, with 9 bases sitting between them. CDR1 SGHTA and CDR2 FQGTGA come from the germline V gene. This CDR3 contains 13 residues.

Comments on this clone: The CDR3 is cut off 3 residues early in the read; its end comes from the germline J gene. The chain recombines TRBV5-6 with TRBJ1-1, with D maybe TRBD1 (5 bases). Germline V gene data show CDR1 as SGHDT and CDR2 as YYEEEE. The V end lost 4 bases, the J end lost 5 bases, and 12 bases lay between the germline ends. The length of the CDR3 is 13 residues. The chain's CDR3 is CASSGRGWTEAFF. The sequenced CDR3 bases are TGTGCCAGCAGCGGTCGGGGGTGGACTGAA.

Worth noting for this clone: The read halts 3 residues ahead of the CDR3 end, with the missing end drawn from the germline J gene. The chain uses TRBV27 and TRBJ1-1, with D tentatively TRBD1 (6 bases). V dropped 6 bases and J dropped 5 bases, with 19 bases sitting between them. Germline V gene sequence: CDR1 MNHEY, CDR2 SMNVEV (reference sequence). This CDR3 has 15 residues. The CDR3 sequence is CASRDPGHTNTEAFF. The sequenced CDR3 bases are TGTGCCAGCAGAGATCCGGGACACACAAATACTGAA.

About this clone itself: Sequencing ends 3 residues short of the CDR3 end; the germline J gene provides the rest. The chain combines TRBV20-1 with TRBJ2-3; D may be TRBD1 (5 bases). The CDR3 totals 14 residues. CDR1 is DFQATT and CDR2 is SNEGSKA in the germline V gene (reference sequence). The DNA read from the CDR3 is TGCAGTGCTAGAGATGGTAGGGGCAATCAGCCG. It codes for CSARDGRGNQP. The whole CDR3 protein reads CSARDGRGNQPQYF.

A remark on this clone: An end of the junction does not agree with germline; a read error may underlie this. The CDR3 end is not reached by the read, which stops 3 residues before it; the germline J gene fills it in. J is TRBJ1-6 and V is TRBV4-2; D unresolved. CDR3 length: 14 amino acids. The germline V gene has CDR1 LGHNA and CDR2 YNFKEQ. Incomplete CDR3 DNA: TGCGCCAGCAGCCAAGATCGCCGGAATTCACCC. Its translation is CASSQDRRNSP. In full, the CDR3 reads CASSQDRRNSPLHF.

Of note for this clone: The CDR3 goes on 3 residues after the read ends, and that part is filled in from the germline J gene. The chain carries TRBV5-4 and TRBJ2-5; 8 bases agree with TRBD1. Trimming at V came to 2 bases and at J to 4 bases, leaving 4 bases not matched to a gene. Germline V gene sequence: CDR1 SGHNT, CDR2 YYREEE (reference sequence). This CDR3 contains 14 residues. CDR3 loop: CASSLKGQAETQYF. The CDR3 bases that were read are TGTGCCAGCAGCTTAAAGGGACAGGCAGAGACC.